Below, one T cell receptor beta chain is given with its context. What this receptor recognizes is not known. Per-nucleotide qualities are absent, and no much larger clonotype sits a single base away. The data were obtained in a study of control samples from healthy donors and cancer patients (TCRdb year 2020). Library method: the immunoSEQ multiplex PCR assay. The immuneACCESS repertoire file appears here via TCRdb, limited to in-frame rearrangements. These files lack a portion of the clones; in checked studies, under half of the deficit traces to unresolved V genes, and the cause of the others is not known. Within this sample are tens of thousands of clones, with about 89% of them counted one time only. The ten largest clones represent around 7.6% of the sample. The germline V gene sets CDR1 to SGHRS and CDR2 to YFSETQ. From its cysteine to its phenylalanine, the CDR3 spans 13 amino acids. This entry keeps only the CDR3 DNA: 39 bases, framed from base 1. Trimming removed 6 bases from V and 2 bases from J, leaving 11 bases between the germline ends.

The sequenced sample consisted of blood. The chain employs TRBV5-1 and TRBJ2-5; a weak D assignment points to TRBD1 (6 bases agree). The clonotype was recovered from a woman aged 55-70 years in good health. The CDR3 region has the sequence CASTQTGQETQYF. The nucleotide sequence is TGCGCCAGCACTCAGACAGGTCAAGAGACCCAGTACTTC.